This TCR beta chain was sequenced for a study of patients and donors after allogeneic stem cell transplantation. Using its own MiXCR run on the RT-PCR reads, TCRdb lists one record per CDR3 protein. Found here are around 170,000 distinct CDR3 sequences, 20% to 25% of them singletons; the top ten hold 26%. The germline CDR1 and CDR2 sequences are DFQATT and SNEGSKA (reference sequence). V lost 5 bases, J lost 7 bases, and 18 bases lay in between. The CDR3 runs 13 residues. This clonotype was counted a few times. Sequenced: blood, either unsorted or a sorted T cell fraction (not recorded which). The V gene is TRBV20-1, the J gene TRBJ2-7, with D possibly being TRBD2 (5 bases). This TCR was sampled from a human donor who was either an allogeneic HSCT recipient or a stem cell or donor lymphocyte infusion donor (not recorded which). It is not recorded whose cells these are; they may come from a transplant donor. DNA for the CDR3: TGCAGTGCTGTATGGGGTGGAACTAGTGAGCAGTACTTC. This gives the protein CSAVWGGTSEQYF.